Each of the 26 T cell receptor beta chains below was sequenced from the same sample in a study of breast tumors, draining lymph nodes, adjacent tissues. TCRdb called the multiplex PCR reads again in MiXCR, with one record for every CDR3 protein. The table has fewer than 250,000 distinct CDR3 sequences, approximately 29% seen once. Breast cancer patients provided tissue from their axillary draining lymph nodes. The specimen was axillary lymph node tissue. All receptors come from a female donor with breast cancer. Some clones in this sample may be carry-over from other donors' samples.

This clonotype was seen repeatedly, ten times or more. The chain uses TRBV12-3 or TRBV12-4 and TRBJ2-5; tentatively, D is TRBD1 (6 bases). Trimming removed 6 bases at V and 10 bases at J, with 12 bases between. CDR3 length equals 11 residues. Written as DNA, the CDR3 is TGTGCCAGCAGCAAGAACAGGGACCAGTACTTC. Residues: CASSKNRDQYF.

The chain recombines TRBV30 with TRBJ1-1; 7 bases are shared with TRBD1. Germline values: CDR1 GTSNPN, CDR2 SVGIG (reference sequence). V trimming: 8 bases; J trimming: 6 bases; junction bases outside the gene matches: 24. The length of the CDR3 is 17 residues. CDR3 in DNA: TGTGCCAGTCCAGGGGGGTATAGGGTGGGGTTGGGTTCTGAAGCTTTCTTT. It specifies CASPGGYRVGLGSEAFF.

This clonotype has more than one count but fewer than ten. The chain recombines TRBV18 with TRBJ2-1; 9 bases align to TRBD2. There are 15 residues in the CDR3. The ends lost 5 bases at V and 7 bases at J; junction bases unmatched: 9. From germline, CDR1 is KGHSH and CDR2 LQKENI. The CDR3 region is CASSYSGSRSNEQFF. CDR3 nucleotide sequence: TGTGCCAGCTCATATAGCGGGAGTCGGTCAAATGAGCAGTTCTTC.

V is TRBV29-1 and J is TRBJ1-6; no clear D. Per the germline V gene, CDR1 is SQVTM and CDR2 is ANQGSEA. The CDR3 sequence is 13 residues long. V gave up 8 bases and J gave up 5 bases, with 13 bases separating them. The CDR3 DNA reads as TGCAGCTTGAGGCCGGCAGATAATTCACCCCTCCACTTT. As protein: CSLRPADNSPLHF.

In its sample, this clonotype was seen many times. The genes are TRBV20-1 and TRBJ2-1; 12 bases line up with TRBD2. The CDR3 extends over 14 amino acids. CDR1 and CDR2 (germline): DFQATT, SNEGSKA (reference sequence). Losses at the gene ends were 7 bases for V and 9 bases for J; bases not matched to a gene: 10. The DNA of the CDR3 is TGCAGTGGGGAGGCTAGCGGGAGGGCCATTGAGCAGTTCTTC. This sequence encodes CSGEASGRAIEQFF.

This clonotype was seen more than once but under ten times. The junction differs from germline at one of its ends, possibly a read error. V usage is TRBV6-1 and J usage is TRBJ2-7; 7 bases are shared with TRBD2. CDR1 and CDR2 (germline): MNHNS, SASEGT. The CDR3 length is 15 residues. The CDR3 is CASSEAGGGNYEQCF. The CDR3, as DNA: TGTGCCAGCAGTGAAGCCGGGGGAGGGAACTACGAGCAGTGCTTC.

This clonotype was seen many times. The chain employs TRBV9 and TRBJ2-2; D is possibly TRBD2 (6 bases). Per germline, CDR1 SGDLS and CDR2 YYNGEE. V lost 3 bases and J 6 bases, leaving 9 bases between the germline ends. There are 13 residues in the CDR3. Here the CDR3 DNA reads TGTGCCAGCAGCGATTGGGAGGCCGGGGAGCTGTTTTTT. Protein: CASSDWEAGELFF.

CDR3 nucleotides: TGTGCCAGCAGCCGACAGGGGGTACTCTCTGGAAACACCATATATTTT. This sequence encodes CASSRQGVLSGNTIYF. The chain employs TRBV2 and TRBJ1-3; TRBD1 aligns across 9 bases. After removal of 6 bases from V and 0 bases from J, the junction contained 6 bases not matched to a gene. Germline V CDR1 and CDR2: SNHLY, FYNNEI. There are 16 residues in the CDR3.

In its sample, this clonotype was seen many times. CDR3 loop: CAWRGDSGANVLTF. For the CDR3, the DNA is TGTGCCTGGAGAGGCGACTCTGGGGCCAACGTCCTGACTTTC. This chain links TRBV30 with TRBJ2-6; D not resolved. Germline lookup yields CDR1 GTSNPN and CDR2 SVGIG (reference sequence). The CDR3 contains 14 residues. Trimming took off 3 bases at V and 0 bases at J, with 6 bases between the two ends.

V usage is TRBV7-3 and J usage is TRBJ2-3; 8 nucleotides agree with TRBD2. The CDR3 contains 14 residues. CDR1 SGHTA and CDR2 FQGTGA come from the germline V gene. The J segment lost 11 bases and the V segment lost 0 bases, leaving 7 bases of the junction unmatched. The CDR3 spells CASSLTRTSHEQYF. Written as DNA, the CDR3 is TGTGCCAGCAGCTTAACGCGGACTAGCCATGAGCAGTATTTT.

A remark on this clonotype: The CDR3 does not close with the conserved phenylalanine or tryptophan, likely indicating a read error. The chain combines TRBV9 with TRBJ2-7; D gene uncertain. This CDR3 comprises 14 residues. Deletions cut 0 bases from V and 3 bases from J, with 10 bases between. The germline V gene encodes CDR1 SGDLS and CDR2 YYNGEE. In DNA form, the CDR3 reads TGTGCCAGCAGCGTAGCGGGCACCTTCTACGAGCAGTACCTC. Translated: CASSVAGTFYEQYL.

This clonotype was seen repeatedly, ten times or more. V is TRBV19 and J is TRBJ1-5; the D gene is possibly TRBD1 (6 bases). The CDR3 is 15 residues long. Per the germline V gene, CDR1 is LNHDA and CDR2 is SQIVND (reference sequence). V lost 4 bases, J lost 1 base, and 11 bases lay in between. The CDR3 here is CASSRGGGSNQPQHF. Written as DNA, the CDR3 is TGTGCCAGTAGTAGGGGAGGGGGGAGCAATCAGCCCCAGCATTTT.

Ten or more counts support this clonotype. This chain connects TRBV7-9 to TRBJ2-1, with TRBD2 matching 9 bases. Trimming at V came to 5 bases and at J to 6 bases, leaving 5 bases not matched to a gene. The germline V gene encodes CDR1 SEHNR and CDR2 FQNEAQ (reference sequence). This CDR3 is 14 amino acids long. Here the CDR3 DNA reads TGTGCCAGCAGCCCGGGACTAGCTCGCAATGAGCAGTTCTTC. Amino acids: CASSPGLARNEQFF. Full variable domain (outside the CDR3, taken from reference TRBV7-9 and TRBJ2-1): DTGVSQNPRHKITKRGQNVTFRCDPISEHNRLYWYRQTLGQGPEFLTYFQNEAQLEKSRLLSDRFSAERPKGSFSTLEIQRTEQGDSAMYLCASSPGLARNEQFFGPGTRLTVL.

This rearrangement joins TRBV19 to TRBJ1-1; 8 nucleotides align to TRBD1. CDR1 and CDR2 (germline): LNHDA, SQIVND (reference sequence). V gave up 6 bases and J gave up 6 bases; unmatched junction bases: 6. The CDR3 consists of 13 residues. Written as DNA, the CDR3 is TGTGCCAGTAGGACCTTGACAGGGGCTGAAGCTTTCTTT. Protein product: CASRTLTGAEAFF.

This clonotype was detected many times. A read error may explain this, as a much larger clone is one base away. V usage is TRBV15 and J usage is TRBJ1-5; D remains unclear. Trimming pared 0 bases from V and 4 bases from J, leaving 10 bases between. In germline, CDR1 is LNHNV, CDR2 YYDKDF (reference sequence). CDR3 length equals 15 residues. CDR3 nucleotides: TGTGCCACCAGCAGAGACATTGGGAGGAATCAGCCCCAGCATTTT. It encodes CATSRDIGRNQPQHF.

This clonotype occurred many times. The gene calls are TRBV9 and TRBJ2-2; 9 bases are shared with TRBD2. The CDR3 is 16 residues long. The junction had 9 bases not matched to a gene; V was cut back by 0 bases and J by 9 bases. Germline CDR1 is SGDLS and CDR2 is YYNGEE. This chain's CDR3 is CASSVAAGGLSWELFF. The DNA of the CDR3 is TGTGCCAGCAGCGTAGCAGCGGGAGGTCTTAGCTGGGAGCTGTTTTTT.

This clonotype was counted a few times. The rearrangement joins TRBV7-9 to TRBJ2-3; TRBD2 matches at 13 bases. This CDR3 spans 16 amino acids. Germline V CDR1 and CDR2: SEHNR, FQNEAQ (reference sequence). Losses at the gene ends were 5 bases for V and 4 bases for J; bases not matched to a gene: 6. Here the CDR3 DNA reads TGTGCCAGCAGCACCCGGACTAGCGGGAGACCAGATACGCAGTATTTT. This codes for CASSTRTSGRPDTQYF. Drawing the rest from reference TRBV7-9 and TRBJ2-3, the complete variable domain is DTGVSQNPRHKITKRGQNVTFRCDPISEHNRLYWYRQTLGQGPEFLTYFQNEAQLEKSRLLSDRFSAERPKGSFSTLEIQRTEQGDSAMYLCASSTRTSGRPDTQYFGPGTRLTVL.

On this clonotype itself: No DNA is shown, since the ends of the CDR3 on it are uncertain; the CDR3 is the one TCRdb lists. This chain uses TRBV2 with TRBJ1-4. Germline assignment: CDR1 SNHLY and CDR2 FYNNEI. The CDR3 is 22 amino acids long, termini counted. This chain's CDR3 is CASSEVVAYEQYFGPAREKLFF.

This sequence joins TRBV29-1 and TRBJ2-2, with no clear D. V was cut by 6 bases and J by 0 bases, with 23 bases left in between. CDR1 is SQVTM and CDR2 is ANQGSEA in the germline V gene. The CDR3 is 18 amino acids. As DNA, the CDR3 is TGCAGCGTAAGTCCCAGAAAGGGTGGGGTCCCGAACACCGGGGAGCTGTTTTTT. This sequence encodes CSVSPRKGGVPNTGELFF.

For this clonotype: This may stem from a read error, because a much larger clone lies one nucleotide away. The CDR3 nucleotides are TGTGCCAGCAGCAGCTTGACAGCGGGCTTTGTGACCGGGGAGCTGTTTTTT. Translated: CASSSLTAGFVTGELFF. V usage is TRBV5-6 and J usage is TRBJ2-2, with D maybe TRBD2 (6 bases). The germline V and J ends were trimmed by 4 bases and 5 bases, with 21 bases remaining between them. CDR3 size: 17 residues. Germline CDR1 SGHDT, CDR2 YYEEEE.

There are a few counts of this clonotype. The chain carries TRBV6-2 or TRBV6-3 and TRBJ2-5; 15 nucleotides agree with TRBD2. Per germline, CDR1 MNHEY and CDR2 SVGEGT. The trim removed 8 bases at V and 2 bases at J, leaving 9 bases unmatched. The CDR3 extends over 17 amino acids. The CDR3 sequence is CASQLPGLAGGQETQYF. The CDR3 nucleotides read TGTGCCAGCCAACTACCGGGACTAGCGGGAGGTCAAGAGACCCAGTACTTC.

CDR3 loop: CASSGKLTGMNTEAFF. The CDR3 DNA is TGTGCCAGCAGTGGAAAGTTAACAGGGATGAACACTGAAGCTTTCTTT. The chain couples TRBV25-1 to TRBJ1-1, with a tentative D call TRBD1 (6 bases). V lost 4 bases to trimming and J lost 0 bases, with 15 bases between them. Germline CDR1 MGHDK, CDR2 SYGVNS. The CDR3 length is 16 residues.

This clonotype was recorded at least ten times. The chain employs TRBV30 and TRBJ2-7, with D possibly TRBD2 on 6 matching bases. There are 14 residues in the CDR3. Per germline, CDR1 GTSNPN and CDR2 SVGIG (reference sequence). Trimming stripped 0 bases from V and 5 bases from J, with 14 bases between. The CDR3 bases are TGTGCCTGGAGTGTGGGGGGAGAAGAGCACGAGCAGTACTTC. Encoded protein: CAWSVGGEEHEQYF.

In its sample, this clonotype was seen a few times. Since a much larger clone is just one base distant, this may be a read error. The J gene is TRBJ2-1, the V gene TRBV7-2; 10 positions agree with TRBD2. CDR1 is SGHTA and CDR2 is FQGNSA in the germline V gene. CDR3 size: 15 residues. In nucleotides, the CDR3 is TGTGCCAGCAGTACTCCGGGACTAGCGACCAATGAGCAGCTCTTC. It specifies CASSTPGLATNEQLF.

This clonotype was detected many times. CDR3 region: CAWTIVSTDTQYF. The DNA of the CDR3 is TGTGCCTGGACGATAGTTAGCACAGATACGCAGTATTTT. This chain links TRBV30 with TRBJ2-3; unclear D gene. The CDR3 runs 13 residues. Trimming took 4 bases from V and 0 from J, leaving 8 bases between them. CDR1 and CDR2 from the germline V gene are GTSNPN and SVGIG (reference sequence). Together with reference TRBV30 and TRBJ2-3, the CDR3 gives the full variable domain: SQTIHQWPATLVQPVGSPLSLECTVEGTSNPNLYWYRQAAGRGLQLLFYSVGIGQISSEVPQNLSASRPQDRQFILSSKKLLLSDSGFYLCAWTIVSTDTQYFGPGTRLTVL.

This clonotype has at least ten counts. The rearrangement links TRBV6-5 to TRBJ2-7; D is possibly TRBD2 (5 bases). CDR1 is MNHEY and CDR2 is SVGAGI in the germline V gene. Trimming took 6 bases from V and 3 from J, leaving 12 bases between them. This CDR3 comprises 13 residues. CDR3 sequence: CASSRGPNYEQYF. In nucleotides, the CDR3 is TGTGCCAGCAGCCGCGGGCCGAACTACGAGCAGTACTTC.